What follows are 8 T cell receptor beta chains derived from one specimen sequenced in a study of T-cell memory formation after mild COVID-19. A single record per CDR3 protein comes from TCRdb applying MiXCR to the 5' RACE reads. Of about 140,000 distinct CDR3 sequences in the sample, around 14% were seen once. Sequenced sample: PBMCs or a T cell subset sorted from them (not recorded which). The receptors shown here come from an adult woman who had mild COVID-19 (a few samples of this study predate the infection). Cell type and time point are not known.

This clonotype turned up a few times. V usage is TRBV9 and J usage is TRBJ2-5; D ambiguous. Germline assignment: CDR1 SGDLS and CDR2 YYNGEE. V was trimmed by 1 base and J by 1 base, leaving 8 bases between them. There are 14 residues in the CDR3. The CDR3 DNA is TGTGCCAGCAGCGTAAACAGTTTCCAAGAGACCCAGTACTTC. It specifies CASSVNSFQETQYF.

V is TRBV5-6 and J is TRBJ1-2; the match to TRBD1 covers 7 bases. V shed 0 bases and J 5 bases; nucleotides not matched to a gene: 10. From germline, CDR1 is SGHDT and CDR2 YYEEEE. This CDR3 contains 16 residues. DNA for the CDR3: TGTGCCAGCAGCTTGGCCGCAGGGGGGTCTACGTATGGCTACACCTTC. As protein: CASSLAAGGSTYGYTF.

The genes are TRBV6-4 and TRBJ2-3, with TRBD2 identical over 7 bases. The CDR3 runs to 16 residues. Per germline, CDR1 MRHNA and CDR2 SNTAGT. V was pared by 5 bases and J by 1 base, with 9 bases of the junction left unmatched. The CDR3: CASSSSGTKGTDTQYF. Written as DNA, the CDR3 is TGTGCCAGCAGTTCCTCCGGGACTAAAGGCACAGATACGCAGTATTTT.

The chain combines TRBV6-5 with TRBJ1-2, with D unclear. The CDR3 sequence is 13 residues long. Looked up from germline, CDR1 is MNHEY and CDR2 is SVGAGI. Trimming pared 0 bases from V and 5 bases from J, leaving 7 bases between. The CDR3 DNA is TGTGCCAGCAGTTACTCGTCCCTGTATGGCTACACCTTC. Translated: CASSYSSLYGYTF.

This clonotype was seen only a few times. The chain uses TRBV27 and TRBJ1-5; a weak D match, TRBD1 (6 bases). Germline V gives CDR1 MNHEY, CDR2 SMNVEV (reference sequence). V lost 6 bases and J lost 4, with 13 bases in between. This CDR3 comprises 14 residues. The CDR3 DNA reads as TGTGCCAGCAGACCCAGGGGTCTTAATCAGCCCCAGCATTTT. Amino acids: CASRPRGLNQPQHF.

The CDR3 sequence is CASSRLAATHADTQYF. The CDR3 nucleotides read TGTGCCAGCAGTCGGCTAGCGGCTACCCACGCAGATACGCAGTATTTT. This chain joins TRBV6-5 and TRBJ2-3, with 7 positions matching TRBD2. Unmatched junction bases numbered 12, after V lost 5 bases and J lost 4 bases. CDR3 length: 16 residues. CDR1 is MNHEY, CDR2 SVGAGI, per germline.

This clonotype was counted only a few times. This chain links TRBV4-1 with TRBJ1-2; 10 nucleotides agree with TRBD1. V shed 4 bases and J 7 bases; nucleotides not matched to a gene: 6. Germline V CDR1 and CDR2: MGHRA, YSYEKL. The CDR3 consists of 14 residues. The CDR3 region has the DNA TGCGCCAGCAGCCGCCCGACAGGGGGCACTGGCTACACCTTC. Translation: CASSRPTGGTGYTF.

This clonotype was counted a few times. The chain joins TRBV20-1 to TRBJ1-1; TRBD1 agrees at 7 bases. J was trimmed by 0 bases and V by 1 base; bases with no gene match: 5. This CDR3 comprises 15 residues. Per the germline V gene, CDR1 is DFQATT and CDR2 is SNEGSKA (reference sequence). CDR3 protein: CSARVGQVLNTEAFF. CDR3 bases: TGCAGTGCTAGAGTTGGACAGGTTTTGAACACTGAAGCTTTCTTT.